This is a list of T cell receptor beta chains from one sample in a study of blood T cell repertoires in COVID-19. Profiling relied on immunoSEQ multiplex PCR, and the TCRdb table lists in-frame clones only, not all of them. The table has 100,000 to 150,000 clones, about 82% seen once. Sample: peripheral blood. These receptors all stem from a human donor in a cohort sampled during active COVID-19. Both conserved end residues are part of each CDR3. The D gene is left open where the match is weak. Clone size is given for some rows only: seen once, a few or many times, or a class if the clone is expanded.

cdr3_length: 15
clone_size: .
j_call: TRBJ2-1
v_call: TRBV28
d_call: TRBD1
cdr3_nt: TGTGCCAGCAGTGCACCAGGGGGTCCCTCCAATGAGCAGTTCTTC
cdr3_aa: CASSAPGGPSNEQFF

cdr3_length: 15
clone_size: .
j_call: TRBJ1-5
v_call: TRBV28
d_call: TRBD1
cdr3_nt: TGTGCCATCAGCAGCGGGACAGGGATTAATCAGCCCCAGCATTTT
cdr3_aa: CAISSGTGINQPQHF

cdr3_length: 14
clone_size: .
j_call: TRBJ1-2
v_call: TRBV4-2
d_call: .
cdr3_nt: TGTGCCAGCAGCCAAGAGGACAGCCCGTTTGGCTACACCTTC
cdr3_aa: CASSQEDSPFGYTF

cdr3_length: 15
clone_size: .
j_call: TRBJ2-5
v_call: TRBV19
d_call: .
cdr3_nt: TGTGCCAGTAGTATAGGGGACATTCTAGGACAGACCCAGTACTTC
cdr3_aa: CASSIGDILGQTQYF

cdr3_length: 11
clone_size: .
j_call: TRBJ2-5
v_call: TRBV12-3/TRBV12-4
d_call: .
cdr3_nt: TGTGCCAGCAGTCTTCAGATGGCCCAGTACTTC
cdr3_aa: CASSLQMAQYF

cdr3_length: 14
clone_size: .
j_call: TRBJ1-1
v_call: TRBV29-1
d_call: .
cdr3_nt: TGCAGCGCTATAGTAATTCCAGGGTCGACTGAAGCTTTCTTT
cdr3_aa: CSAIVIPGSTEAFF

cdr3_length: 15
clone_size: once
j_call: TRBJ2-7
v_call: TRBV7-6
d_call: TRBD1
cdr3_nt: TGTGCCAGCAGCTTCGGACAGGGGGCTTCCTACGAGCAGTACTTC
cdr3_aa: CASSFGQGASYEQYF

cdr3_length: 16
clone_size: once
j_call: TRBJ2-1
v_call: TRBV7-9
d_call: .
cdr3_nt: TGTGCCAGCAGCTTATTTGAGGCGAGCTCCTACAATGAGCAGTTCTTC
cdr3_aa: CASSLFEASSYNEQFF

cdr3_length: 13
clone_size: .
j_call: TRBJ2-3
v_call: TRBV3-1/TRBV3-2
d_call: .
cdr3_nt: TGTGCCAGCAGCTCCCGGGGAGCATATACGCAGTATTTT
cdr3_aa: CASSSRGAYTQYF

cdr3_length: 13
clone_size: .
j_call: TRBJ2-5
v_call: TRBV11-1
d_call: .
cdr3_nt: TGTGCCAGCCGTAGGGGTGGCCAAGAGACCCAGTACTTC
cdr3_aa: CASRRGGQETQYF

cdr3_length: 15
clone_size: .
j_call: TRBJ2-7
v_call: TRBV11-2
d_call: TRBD1
cdr3_nt: TGTGCCAGCAGCTTATCCGACGGACAGGGAAACGAGCAGTACTTC
cdr3_aa: CASSLSDGQGNEQYF

cdr3_length: 19
clone_size: .
j_call: TRBJ2-1
v_call: TRBV7-8
d_call: .
cdr3_nt: TGTGCCAGCAGCTTAGGGATACGTGTGGCGGGGGCGGGATACAATGAGCAGTTCTTC
cdr3_aa: CASSLGIRVAGAGYNEQFF

cdr3_length: 15
clone_size: once
j_call: TRBJ2-2
v_call: TRBV12-5
d_call: .
cdr3_nt: TGTGCTAGTACCCGCGGGATCCCGAACACCGGGGAGCTGTTTTTT
cdr3_aa: CASTRGIPNTGELFF

cdr3_length: 14
clone_size: few
j_call: TRBJ1-6
v_call: TRBV19
d_call: TRBD1
cdr3_nt: TGTGCCAGTAGTATGGACAGGGGGGGATCACCCCTCCACTTT
cdr3_aa: CASSMDRGGSPLHF

cdr3_length: 17
clone_size: .
j_call: TRBJ1-1
v_call: TRBV5-1
d_call: TRBD1
cdr3_nt: TGCGCCAGCAGCTCGGGTGCCTCAGGGACAGGGCGCTTTGAAGCTTTCTTT
cdr3_aa: CASSSGASGTGRFEAFF

cdr3_length: 17
clone_size: .
j_call: TRBJ2-7
v_call: TRBV11-2
d_call: TRBD1
cdr3_nt: TGTGCCAGCAGCTTTGGGACAGCCACCCTTTTTCAATACGAGCAGTACTTC
cdr3_aa: CASSFGTATLFQYEQYF

cdr3_length: 15
clone_size: .
j_call: TRBJ2-3
v_call: TRBV10-3
d_call: TRBD2
cdr3_nt: TGTGCCATCAGTGCGGCTAGCGGGAGCACAGATACGCAGTATTTT
cdr3_aa: CAISAASGSTDTQYF

cdr3_length: 15
clone_size: once
j_call: TRBJ2-5
v_call: TRBV6-6
d_call: .
cdr3_nt: TGTGCCAGCAGTTACCAGGGCAGACAAAAAGAGACCCAGTACTTC
cdr3_aa: CASSYQGRQKETQYF

cdr3_length: 12
clone_size: few
j_call: TRBJ2-7
v_call: TRBV6-2/TRBV6-3
d_call: .
cdr3_nt: TGTGCCAGCAGCCCGGACTCCCCAAGGCAGTACTTC
cdr3_aa: CASSPDSPRQYF

cdr3_length: 15
clone_size: .
j_call: TRBJ1-1
v_call: TRBV19
d_call: .
cdr3_nt: TGTGCCAGTAGTATAGGGCAAACACTGAACACTGAAGCTTTCTTT
cdr3_aa: CASSIGQTLNTEAFF

cdr3_length: 11
clone_size: .
j_call: TRBJ1-2
v_call: TRBV2
d_call: .
cdr3_nt: TGTGCCCCGAAAGGGGCAAATGGCTACACCTTC
cdr3_aa: CAPKGANGYTF